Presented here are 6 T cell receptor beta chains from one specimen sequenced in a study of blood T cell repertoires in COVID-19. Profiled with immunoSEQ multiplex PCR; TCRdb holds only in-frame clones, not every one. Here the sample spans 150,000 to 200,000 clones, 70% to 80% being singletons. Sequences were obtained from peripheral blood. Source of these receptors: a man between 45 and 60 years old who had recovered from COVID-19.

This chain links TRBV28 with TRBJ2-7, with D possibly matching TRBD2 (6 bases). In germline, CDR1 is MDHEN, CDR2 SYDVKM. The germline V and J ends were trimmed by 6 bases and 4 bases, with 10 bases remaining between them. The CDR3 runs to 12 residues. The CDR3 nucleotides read TGTGCCAGCAGGGGAGGTACTTACGAGCAGTACTTC. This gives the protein CASRGGTYEQYF.

The CDR3 nucleotides read TGTGCCAGCAGCCCAGACAGGGCGGGTATAGTCACCGGGGAGCTGTTTTTT. This codes for CASSPDRAGIVTGELFF. This chain connects TRBV7-9 to TRBJ2-2, with 7 bases that match TRBD1. Germline assignment: CDR1 SEHNR and CDR2 FQNEAQ (reference sequence). After removal of 5 bases from V and 4 bases from J, the junction contained 13 bases not matched to a gene. This CDR3 has 17 amino acids.

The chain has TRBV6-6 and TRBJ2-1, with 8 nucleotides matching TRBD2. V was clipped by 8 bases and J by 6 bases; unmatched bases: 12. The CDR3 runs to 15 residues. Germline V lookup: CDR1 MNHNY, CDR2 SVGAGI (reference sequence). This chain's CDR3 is CASQTLRAGGNEQFF. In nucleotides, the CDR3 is TGTGCCAGCCAAACCCTCCGCGCGGGGGGCAATGAGCAGTTCTTC.

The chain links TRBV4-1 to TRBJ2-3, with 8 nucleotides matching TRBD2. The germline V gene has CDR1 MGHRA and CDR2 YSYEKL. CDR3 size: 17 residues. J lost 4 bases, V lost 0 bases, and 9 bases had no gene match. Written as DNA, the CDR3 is TGCGCCAGCAGCCAAGATTGGCGGGGGGCTAGCGCAGATACGCAGTATTTT. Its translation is CASSQDWRGASADTQYF.

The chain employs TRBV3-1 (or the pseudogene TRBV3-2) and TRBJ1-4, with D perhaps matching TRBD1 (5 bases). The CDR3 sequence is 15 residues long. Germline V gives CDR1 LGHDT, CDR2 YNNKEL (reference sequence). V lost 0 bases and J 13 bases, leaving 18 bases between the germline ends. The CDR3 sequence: CASSQDLRGGRVLFF. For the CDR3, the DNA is TGTGCCAGCAGCCAAGATCTTAGGGGAGGCCGAGTACTGTTTTTT.

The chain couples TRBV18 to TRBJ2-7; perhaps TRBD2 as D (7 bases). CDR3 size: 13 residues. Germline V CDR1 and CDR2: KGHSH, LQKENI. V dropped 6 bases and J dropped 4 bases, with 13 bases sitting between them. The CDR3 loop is CASSLGGRYEQYF. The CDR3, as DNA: TGTGCCAGCTCGCTGGGGGGGCGGTACGAGCAGTACTTC.